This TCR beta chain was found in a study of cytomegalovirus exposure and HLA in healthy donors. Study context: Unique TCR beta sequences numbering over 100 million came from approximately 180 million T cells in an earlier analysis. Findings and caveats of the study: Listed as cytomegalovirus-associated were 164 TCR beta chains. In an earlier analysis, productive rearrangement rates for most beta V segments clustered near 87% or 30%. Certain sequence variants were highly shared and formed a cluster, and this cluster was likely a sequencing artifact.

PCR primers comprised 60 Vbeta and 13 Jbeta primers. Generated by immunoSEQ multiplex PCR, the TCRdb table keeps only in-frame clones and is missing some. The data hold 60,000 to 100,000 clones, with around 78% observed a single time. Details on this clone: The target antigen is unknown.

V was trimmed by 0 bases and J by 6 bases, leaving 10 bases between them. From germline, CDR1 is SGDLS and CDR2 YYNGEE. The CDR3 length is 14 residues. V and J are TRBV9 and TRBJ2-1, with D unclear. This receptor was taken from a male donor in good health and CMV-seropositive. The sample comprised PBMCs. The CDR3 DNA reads TGTGCCAGCAGCGTAGGCCCTACTCTCAATGAGCAGTTCTTC. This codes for CASSVGPTLNEQFF.